The source of this TCR beta chain is a study of cytomegalovirus exposure and HLA in healthy donors. Clones were read by immunoSEQ multiplex PCR, and TCRdb kept only the in-frame ones, dropping some. The sample shows approximately 73,000 clones, 90% to 95% of them seen only once. This CDR3 comprises 9 residues. Germline V gene data show CDR1 as MNHNS and CDR2 as SASEGT. The V gene lost 5 bases and the J gene lost 11 bases, with 6 bases spanning the gap. This TCR was sampled from a young man in good health and CMV-seronegative. The chain carries TRBV6-1 and TRBJ1-1; D is undetermined. Sequenced sample: PBMCs. As DNA, the CDR3 is TGTGCCAGCAGTTCTGCGGCTTTCTTT. It is translated as CASSSAAFF.